Here is one T cell receptor (beta chain) with its context. The CDR3 is 18 residues long. CDR1 MDHEN and CDR2 SYDVKM come from the germline V gene. Trimming at V came to 5 bases and at J to 0 bases, leaving 15 bases not matched to a gene. The data were obtained in a study of shared clonotypes between healthy human individuals. In the original analysis: Filtering differed for immunoSEQ, which gave only junction sequences without quality scores. Some clones are missing from TCRdb's copy, which holds only in-frame ones; the method was immunoSEQ multiplex PCR. V, J and clone size were drawn from that table, and D and trimming were deduced from the DNA. The data show about 230,000 clones, 60% to 80% seen once.

The genes are TRBV28 and TRBJ1-1; 7 bases map to TRBD1. The receptor was isolated from a man aged 25 to 40 in good health. The sequencing sample was made of memory CD4+ T cells sorted from blood. The sample's subset: CD45RA-negative fraction. The CDR3 nucleotides are TGTGCCAGCAGTCCCCCAAGACAGGGTATGAGGGTGAACACTGAAGCTTTCTTT. Its protein product is CASSPPRQGMRVNTEAFF.